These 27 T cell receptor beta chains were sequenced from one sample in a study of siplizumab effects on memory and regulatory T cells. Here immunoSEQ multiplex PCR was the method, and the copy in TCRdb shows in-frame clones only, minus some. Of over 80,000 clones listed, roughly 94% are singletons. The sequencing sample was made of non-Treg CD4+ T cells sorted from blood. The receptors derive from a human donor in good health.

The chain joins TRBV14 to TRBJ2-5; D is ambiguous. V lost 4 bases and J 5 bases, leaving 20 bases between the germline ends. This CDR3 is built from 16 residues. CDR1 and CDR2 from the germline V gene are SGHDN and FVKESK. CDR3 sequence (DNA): TGTGCCAGCAGCCCGATCAAGACAAGGGCGTGGGAGACCCAGTACTTC. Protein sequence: CASSPIKTRAWETQYF.

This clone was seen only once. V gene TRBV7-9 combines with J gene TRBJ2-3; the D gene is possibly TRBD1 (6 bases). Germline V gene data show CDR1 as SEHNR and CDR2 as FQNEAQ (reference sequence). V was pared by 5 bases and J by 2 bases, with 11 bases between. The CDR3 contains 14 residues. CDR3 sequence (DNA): TGTGCCAGCAGCCAAGACAGGATCACAGATACGCAGTATTTT. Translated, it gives CASSQDRITDTQYF.

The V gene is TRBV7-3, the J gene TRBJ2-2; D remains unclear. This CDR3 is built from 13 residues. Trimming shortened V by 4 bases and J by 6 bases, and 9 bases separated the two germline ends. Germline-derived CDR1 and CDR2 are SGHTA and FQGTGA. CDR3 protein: CASSSGWAGELFF. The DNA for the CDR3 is TGTGCCAGCAGCTCTGGGTGGGCCGGGGAGCTGTTTTTT.

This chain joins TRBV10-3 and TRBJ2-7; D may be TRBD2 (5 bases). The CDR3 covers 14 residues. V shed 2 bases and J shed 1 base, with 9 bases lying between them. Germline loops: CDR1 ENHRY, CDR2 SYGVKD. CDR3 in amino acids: CAISEREQSYEQYF. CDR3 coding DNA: TGTGCCATCAGTGAGAGGGAGCAGTCCTACGAGCAGTACTTC.

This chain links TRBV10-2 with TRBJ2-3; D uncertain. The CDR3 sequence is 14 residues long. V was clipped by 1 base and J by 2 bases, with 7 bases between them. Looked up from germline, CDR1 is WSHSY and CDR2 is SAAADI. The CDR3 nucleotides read TGCGCCAGCAGTGAGTTGGCAGCCACAGATACGCAGTATTTT. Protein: CASSELAATDTQYF.

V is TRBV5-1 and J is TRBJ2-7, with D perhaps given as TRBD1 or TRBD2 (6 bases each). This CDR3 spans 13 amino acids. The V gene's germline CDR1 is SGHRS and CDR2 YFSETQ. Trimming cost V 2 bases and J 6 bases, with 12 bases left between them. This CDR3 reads CASSFSQGGEQYF. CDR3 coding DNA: TGCGCCAGCAGCTTTTCACAGGGAGGCGAGCAGTACTTC. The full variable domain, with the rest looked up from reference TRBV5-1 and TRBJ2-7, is KAGVTQTPRYLIKTRGQQVTLSCSPISGHRSVSWYQQTPGQGLQFLFEYFSETQRNKGNFPGRFSGRQFSNSRSEMNVSTLELGDSALYLCASSFSQGGEQYFGPGTRLTVT.

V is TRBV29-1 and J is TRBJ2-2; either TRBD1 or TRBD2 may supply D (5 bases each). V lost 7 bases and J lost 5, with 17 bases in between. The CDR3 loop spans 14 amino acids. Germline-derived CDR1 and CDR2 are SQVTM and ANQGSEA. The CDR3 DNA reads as TGCAGCGCCCTGGGGACCCCCAGGACCGGGGAGCTGTTTTTT. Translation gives CSALGTPRTGELFF.

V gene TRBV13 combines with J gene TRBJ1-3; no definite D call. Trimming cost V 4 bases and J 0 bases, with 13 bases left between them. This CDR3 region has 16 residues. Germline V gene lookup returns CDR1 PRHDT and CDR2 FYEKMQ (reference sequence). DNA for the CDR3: TGTGCCAGCAGCTCCTATTGGGCTTCCTCTGGAAACACCATATATTTT. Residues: CASSSYWASSGNTIYF. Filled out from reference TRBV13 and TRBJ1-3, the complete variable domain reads AAGVIQSPRHLIKEKRETATLKCYPIPRHDTVYWYQQGPGQDPQFLISFYEKMQSDKGSIPDRFSAQQFSDYHSELNMSSLELGDSALYFCASSSYWASSGNTIYFGEGSWLTVV.

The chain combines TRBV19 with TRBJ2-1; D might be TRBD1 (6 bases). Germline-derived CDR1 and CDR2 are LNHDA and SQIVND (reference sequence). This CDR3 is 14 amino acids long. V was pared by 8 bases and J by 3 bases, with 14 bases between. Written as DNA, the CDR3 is TGTGCCAGTTCGAGACAGGCCATCTACAATGAGCAGTTCTTC. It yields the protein CASSRQAIYNEQFF.

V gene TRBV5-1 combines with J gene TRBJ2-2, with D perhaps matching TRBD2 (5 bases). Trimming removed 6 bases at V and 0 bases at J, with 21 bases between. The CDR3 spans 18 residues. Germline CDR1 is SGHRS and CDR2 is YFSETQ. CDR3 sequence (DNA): TGCGCCAGCACCCAGCTGCGGGTAGGAACAGCGAACACCGGGGAGCTGTTTTTT. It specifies CASTQLRVGTANTGELFF.

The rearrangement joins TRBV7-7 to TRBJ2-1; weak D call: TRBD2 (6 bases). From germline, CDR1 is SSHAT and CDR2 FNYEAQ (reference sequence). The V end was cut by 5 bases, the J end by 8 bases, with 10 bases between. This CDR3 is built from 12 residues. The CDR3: CASSPAGDEQFF. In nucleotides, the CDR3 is TGTGCCAGCAGCCCAGCGGGCGATGAGCAGTTCTTC.

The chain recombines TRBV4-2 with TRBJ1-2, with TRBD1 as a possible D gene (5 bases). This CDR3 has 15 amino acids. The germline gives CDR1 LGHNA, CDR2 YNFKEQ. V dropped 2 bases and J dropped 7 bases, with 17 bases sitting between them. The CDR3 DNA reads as TGTGCCAGCAGCCAACAGACAGCTGTTCTTGGTGGCTACACCTTC. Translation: CASSQQTAVLGGYTF.

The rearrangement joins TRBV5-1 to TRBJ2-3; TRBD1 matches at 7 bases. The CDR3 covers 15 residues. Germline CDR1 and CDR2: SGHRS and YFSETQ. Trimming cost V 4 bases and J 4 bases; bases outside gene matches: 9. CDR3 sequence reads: CASSHSTGLSDTQYF. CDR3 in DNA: TGCGCCAGCAGCCACTCGACAGGGCTGTCAGATACGCAGTATTTT.

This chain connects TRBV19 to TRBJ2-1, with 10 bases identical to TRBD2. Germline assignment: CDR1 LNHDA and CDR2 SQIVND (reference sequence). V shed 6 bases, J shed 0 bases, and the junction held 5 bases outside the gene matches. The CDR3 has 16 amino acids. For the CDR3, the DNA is TGTGCCAGTAGAAAACTAGCGGGATACTCCTACAATGAGCAGTTCTTC. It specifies CASRKLAGYSYNEQFF.

DNA of the CDR3: TGTGCCAGCAGCTTAAGCGGGAGGGCAGGAGATACGCAGTATTTT. It translates to CASSLSGRAGDTQYF. The chain has TRBV28 and TRBJ2-3; 10 bases match TRBD2. The germline gives CDR1 MDHEN, CDR2 SYDVKM. The V gene end was trimmed by 6 bases and the J gene end by 5 bases; junction bases not matched to a gene: 8. This CDR3 comprises 15 residues.

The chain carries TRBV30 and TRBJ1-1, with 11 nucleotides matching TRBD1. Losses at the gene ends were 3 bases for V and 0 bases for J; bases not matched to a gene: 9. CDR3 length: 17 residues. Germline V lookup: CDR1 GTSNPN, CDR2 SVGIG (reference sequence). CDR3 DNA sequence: TGTGCCTGGAGAAGCGGACAGGGGGCTAACATGAACACTGAAGCTTTCTTT. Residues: CAWRSGQGANMNTEAFF.

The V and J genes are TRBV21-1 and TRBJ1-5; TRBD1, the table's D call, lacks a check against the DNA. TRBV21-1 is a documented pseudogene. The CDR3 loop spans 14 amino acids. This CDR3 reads CASNIQLPNQPQHF. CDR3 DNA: TGTGCCAGCAATATACAGTTACCTAATCAGCCCCAGCATTTT.

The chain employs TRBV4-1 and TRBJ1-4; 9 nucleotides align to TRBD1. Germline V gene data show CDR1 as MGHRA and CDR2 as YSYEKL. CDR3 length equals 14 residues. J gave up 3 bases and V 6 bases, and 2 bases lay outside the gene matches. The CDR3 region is CASRGQGANEKLFF. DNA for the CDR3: TGCGCCAGCAGGGGACAGGGAGCTAATGAAAAACTGTTTTTT.

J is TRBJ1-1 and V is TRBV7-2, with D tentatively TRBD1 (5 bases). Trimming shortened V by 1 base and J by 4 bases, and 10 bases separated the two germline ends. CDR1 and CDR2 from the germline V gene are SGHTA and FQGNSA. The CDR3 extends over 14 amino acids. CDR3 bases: TGTGCCAGCAGCTTAGTAGGGGACGCCACTGAAGCTTTCTTT. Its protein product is CASSLVGDATEAFF.

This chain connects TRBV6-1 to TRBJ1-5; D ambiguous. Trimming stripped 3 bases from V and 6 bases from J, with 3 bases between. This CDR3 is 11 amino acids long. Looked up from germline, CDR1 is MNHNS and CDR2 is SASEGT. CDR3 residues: CASSELQPQHF. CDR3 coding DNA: TGTGCCAGCAGTGAGCTTCAGCCCCAGCATTTT.

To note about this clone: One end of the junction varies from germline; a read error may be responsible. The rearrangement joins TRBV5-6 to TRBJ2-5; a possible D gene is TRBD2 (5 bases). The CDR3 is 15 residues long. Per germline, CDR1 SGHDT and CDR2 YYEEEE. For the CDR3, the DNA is TGTGCCAGCAGCTTGGAGAGGGTGTACTTCATGGGCAGTGACTTC. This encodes CASSLERVYFMGSDF.

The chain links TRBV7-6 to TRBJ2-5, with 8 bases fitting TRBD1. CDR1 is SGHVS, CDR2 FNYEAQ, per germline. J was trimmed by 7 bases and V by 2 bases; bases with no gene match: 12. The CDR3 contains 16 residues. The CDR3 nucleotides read TGTGCCAGCAGCTTATACCCAGGGGGCGCGACGGGGACCCAGTACTTC. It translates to CASSLYPGGATGTQYF.

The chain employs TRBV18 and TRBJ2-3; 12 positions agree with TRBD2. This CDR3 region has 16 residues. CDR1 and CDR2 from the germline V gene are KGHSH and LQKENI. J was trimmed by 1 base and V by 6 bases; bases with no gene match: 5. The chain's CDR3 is CASSSSSGRGTDTQYF. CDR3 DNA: TGTGCCAGCTCGTCTTCTAGCGGGAGGGGCACAGATACGCAGTATTTT.

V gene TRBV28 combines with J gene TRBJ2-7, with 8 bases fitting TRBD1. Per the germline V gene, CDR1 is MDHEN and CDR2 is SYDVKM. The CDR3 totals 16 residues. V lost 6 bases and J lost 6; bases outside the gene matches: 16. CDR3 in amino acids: CASRQTGTGQLSEQYF. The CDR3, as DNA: TGTGCCAGCAGGCAAACCGGGACAGGACAATTGTCCGAGCAGTACTTC.

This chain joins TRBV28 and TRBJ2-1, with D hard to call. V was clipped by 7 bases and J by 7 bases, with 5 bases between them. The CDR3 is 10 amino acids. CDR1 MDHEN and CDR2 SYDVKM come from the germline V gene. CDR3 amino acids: CASMGNEQFF. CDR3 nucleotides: TGTGCCAGCATGGGAAATGAGCAGTTCTTC.

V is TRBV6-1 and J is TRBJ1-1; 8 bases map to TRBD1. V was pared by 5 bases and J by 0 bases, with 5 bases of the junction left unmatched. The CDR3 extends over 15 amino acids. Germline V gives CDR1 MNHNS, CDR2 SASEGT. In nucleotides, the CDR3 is TGTGCCAGCAGTTTCGGACAGGGCGTGAACACTGAAGCTTTCTTT. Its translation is CASSFGQGVNTEAFF.

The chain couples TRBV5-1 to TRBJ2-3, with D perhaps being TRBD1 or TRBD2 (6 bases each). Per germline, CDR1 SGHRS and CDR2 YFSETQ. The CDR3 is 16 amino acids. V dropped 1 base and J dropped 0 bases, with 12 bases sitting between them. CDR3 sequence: CASSLSPGASTDTQYF. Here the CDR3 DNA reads TGCGCCAGCAGCTTGTCTCCGGGGGCTAGCACAGATACGCAGTATTTT.